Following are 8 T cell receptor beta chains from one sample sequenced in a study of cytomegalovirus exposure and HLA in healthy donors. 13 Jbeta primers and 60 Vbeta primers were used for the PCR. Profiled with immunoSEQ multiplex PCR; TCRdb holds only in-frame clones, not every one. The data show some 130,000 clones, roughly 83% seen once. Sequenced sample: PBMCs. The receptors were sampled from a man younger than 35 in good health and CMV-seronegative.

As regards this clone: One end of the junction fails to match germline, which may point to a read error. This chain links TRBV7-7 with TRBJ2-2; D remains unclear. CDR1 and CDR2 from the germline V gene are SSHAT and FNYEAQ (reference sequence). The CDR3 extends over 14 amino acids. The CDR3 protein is CASSYGQRTGELFF. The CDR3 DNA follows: TGTGCTAGCAGCTATGGGCAACGGACCGGGGAGCTGTTTTTT.

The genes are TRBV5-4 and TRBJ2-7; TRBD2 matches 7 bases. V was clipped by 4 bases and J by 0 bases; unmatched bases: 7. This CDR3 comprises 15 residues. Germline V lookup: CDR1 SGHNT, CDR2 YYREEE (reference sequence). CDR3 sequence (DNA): TGTGCCAGCAGCCCCGCCACGGGAGGCTCCTACGAGCAGTACTTC. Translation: CASSPATGGSYEQYF.

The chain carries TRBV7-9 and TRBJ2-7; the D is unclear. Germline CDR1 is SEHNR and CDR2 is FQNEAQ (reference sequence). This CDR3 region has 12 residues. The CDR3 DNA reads TGTGCCAGCAGCTTAATTACGTCCAATCTTCGAGTC. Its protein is CASSLITSNLRV.

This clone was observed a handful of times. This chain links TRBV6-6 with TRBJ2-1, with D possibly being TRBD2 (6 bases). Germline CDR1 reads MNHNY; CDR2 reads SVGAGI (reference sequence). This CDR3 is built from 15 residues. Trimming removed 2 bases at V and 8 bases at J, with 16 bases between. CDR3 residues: CASSYGGSFNDEQFF. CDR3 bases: TGTGCCAGCAGTTACGGAGGGAGTTTTAACGATGAGCAGTTCTTC.

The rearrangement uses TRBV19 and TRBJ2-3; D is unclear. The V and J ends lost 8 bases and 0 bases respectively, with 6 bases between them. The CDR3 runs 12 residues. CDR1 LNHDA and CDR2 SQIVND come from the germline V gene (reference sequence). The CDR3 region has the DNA TGTGCCAGTTCCCCGAGCACAGATACGCAGTATTTT. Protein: CASSPSTDTQYF.

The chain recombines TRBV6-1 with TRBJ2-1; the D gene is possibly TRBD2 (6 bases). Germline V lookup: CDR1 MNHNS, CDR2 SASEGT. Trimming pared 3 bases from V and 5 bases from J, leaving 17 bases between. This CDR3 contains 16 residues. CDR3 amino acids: CASSDIVRGPHNEQFF. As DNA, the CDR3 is TGTGCCAGCAGTGATATAGTGCGGGGACCTCACAATGAGCAGTTCTTC.

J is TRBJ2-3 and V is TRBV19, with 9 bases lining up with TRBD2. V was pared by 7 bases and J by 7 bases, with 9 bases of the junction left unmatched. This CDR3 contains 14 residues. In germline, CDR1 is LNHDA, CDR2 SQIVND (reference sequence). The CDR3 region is CASTMTSGRNTQYF. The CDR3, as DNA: TGTGCCAGTACCATGACTAGCGGAAGAAATACGCAGTATTTT.

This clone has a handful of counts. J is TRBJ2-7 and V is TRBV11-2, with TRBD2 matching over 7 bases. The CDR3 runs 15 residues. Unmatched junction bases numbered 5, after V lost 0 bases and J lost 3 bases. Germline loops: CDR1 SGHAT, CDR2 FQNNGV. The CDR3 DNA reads TGTGCCAGCAGCTTAGAGCGGGGGAACAGCTACGAGCAGTACGTC. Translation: CASSLERGNSYEQYV.